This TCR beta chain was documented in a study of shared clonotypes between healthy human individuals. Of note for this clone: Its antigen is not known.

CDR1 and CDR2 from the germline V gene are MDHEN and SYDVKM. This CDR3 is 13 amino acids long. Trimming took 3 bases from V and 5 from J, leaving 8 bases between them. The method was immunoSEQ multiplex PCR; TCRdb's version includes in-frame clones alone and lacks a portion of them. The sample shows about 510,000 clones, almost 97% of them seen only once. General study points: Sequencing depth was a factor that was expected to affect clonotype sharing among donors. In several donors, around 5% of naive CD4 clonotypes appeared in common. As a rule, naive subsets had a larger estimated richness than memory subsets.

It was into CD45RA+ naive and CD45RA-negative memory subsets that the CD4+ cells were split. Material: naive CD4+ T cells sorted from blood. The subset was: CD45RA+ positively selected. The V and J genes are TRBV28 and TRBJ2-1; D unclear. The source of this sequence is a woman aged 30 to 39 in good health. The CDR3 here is CASSLYTNNEQFF. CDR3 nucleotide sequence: TGTGCCAGCAGTTTGTACACCAACAATGAGCAGTTCTTC.